This is a list of T cell receptor beta chains from one sample in a study of siplizumab effects on memory and regulatory T cells. Measured with immunoSEQ multiplex PCR; TCRdb has only the in-frame clones, and not every one. Among tens of thousands of clones, 87% were seen once, and the ten largest hold more than 1.5%. What was sequenced was Tregs sorted from blood. Every receptor here comes from a human donor in good health. The CDR3 runs from the conserved cysteine through the conserved F or W. D genes are given only for firm matches. Size values are once, few and many counts, or a class for expanded clones, and some rows have none.

D,size,J,V,CDR3,DNA
NA,NA,TRBJ1-4,TRBV7-9,CASSPSEKLFF,TGTGCCAGCAGCCCCTCCGAAAAACTGTTTTTT
NA,NA,TRBJ1-4,TRBV6-5,CASSTRAPPNEKLFF,TGTGCCAGCAGTACACGGGCCCCTCCGAATGAAAAACTGTTTTTT
NA,few,TRBJ1-1,TRBV10-3,CAIRDGNTEAFF,TGTGCCATCAGGGACGGTAACACTGAAGCTTTCTTT
NA,NA,TRBJ2-1,TRBV7-9,CASRRGGNEQFF,TGTGCCAGCCGCAGGGGCGGGAATGAGCAGTTCTTC
TRBD1,NA,TRBJ1-2,TRBV18,CASSKDRSHGYTF,TGTGCCAGCTCAAAGGACAGGTCTCATGGCTACACCTTC
NA,NA,TRBJ1-5,TRBV5-6,CASSSRGFSNQPQHF,TGTGCCAGCAGCTCCAGGGGCTTTAGCAATCAGCCCCAGCATTTT
TRBD2,NA,TRBJ2-7,TRBV7-9,CASSLTKTSGVNYEQYF,TGTGCCAGCAGCCTAACGAAGACTAGCGGGGTAAACTACGAGCAGTACTTC
TRBD1,NA,TRBJ1-5,TRBV18,CASSSDRVAQPQHF,TGTGCCAGCTCGTCCGACAGGGTGGCTCAGCCCCAGCATTTT
NA,NA,TRBJ2-1,TRBV29-1,CSVGVYNEQFF,TGCAGCGTTGGTGTCTACAATGAGCAGTTCTTC
TRBD1,NA,TRBJ1-6,TRBV5-3,CARSVGTGETSPLHF,TGTGCCAGAAGCGTGGGGACAGGTGAGACTTCACCCCTCCACTTT
NA,NA,TRBJ1-6,TRBV7-2,CASSWGTLDSPLHF,TGTGCCAGCAGCTGGGGGACCCTAGATTCACCCCTCCACTTT